A selection of T cell receptor beta chains follows, all from one sample in a study of CD8 T cells in ankylosing spondylitis. TCRdb called the 5' RACE reads again in MiXCR, with one record for every CDR3 protein. The sample yields about 500,000 distinct CDR3 sequences, less than 6% seen once. Sequencing used blood, either unsorted or a sorted T cell fraction (not recorded which). These receptors originate from a male donor with ankylosing spondylitis. The CDR3 runs from the conserved cysteine through the conserved F or W. A D gene is named only where the DNA matches it firmly. Rows may omit the clone size; those that give it use once, few, many or a size class.

j_call	v_call	d_call	clone_size	cdr3_aa	cdr3_nt
TRBJ2-3	TRBV20-1	NA	many	CSASDSSADTQYF	TGCAGTGCTAGTGACTCCTCAGCAGATACGCAGTATTTT
TRBJ2-2	TRBV28	NA	many	CASSKGRSTGELFF	TGTGCCAGCAGTAAGGGACGGAGCACCGGGGAGCTGTTTTTT
TRBJ1-6	TRBV4-1	NA	few	CASSQDLGGGSPLHF	TGCGCCAGCAGCCAAGATTTAGGGGGGGGATCACCCCTCCACTTT
TRBJ1-6	TRBV20-1	NA	many	CSDTLSSYNSPLHF	TGCAGTGACACCTTGAGCTCCTATAATTCACCCCTCCACTTT
TRBJ2-2	TRBV20-1	NA	many	CSARTDDTGELFF	TGCAGTGCTCGGACCGACGACACCGGGGAGCTGTTTTTT
TRBJ1-2	TRBV20-1	NA	many	CSARGTFYGYTF	TGCAGTGCTAGGGGGACCTTCTATGGCTACACCTTC
TRBJ2-5	TRBV28	NA	many	CASSLAAGTTQETQYF	TGTGCCAGCAGTTTAGCGGCGGGAACCACCCAAGAGACCCAGTACTTC
TRBJ2-7	TRBV20-1	NA	many	CSAGSLQGGEQYF	TGCAGTGCTGGATCACTACAGGGCGGCGAGCAGTACTTC
TRBJ1-4	TRBV28	NA	NA	CASSSRDEKLFF	TGTGCCAGCAGTTCCAGGGATGAAAAACTGTTTTTT
TRBJ2-1	TRBV5-1	TRBD1	many	CASSHTGGPSYNEQFF	TGCGCCAGCAGCCACACAGGGGGGCCCTCCTACAATGAGCAGTTCTTC
TRBJ1-6	TRBV7-2	TRBD1	many	CASSPRTGGTLHF	TGTGCCAGCAGCCCAAGGACAGGGGGAACCCTCCACTTT
TRBJ2-3	TRBV11-3	TRBD2	NA	CASSLGGLEVSDTQYF	TGTGCCAGCAGCTTAGGGGGACTAGAAGTGTCAGATACGCAGTATTTT
TRBJ2-2	TRBV28	NA	many	CASTAGQGDAGELFF	TGTGCCAGCACAGCGGGACAAGGGGATGCCGGGGAGCTGTTTTTT
TRBJ1-1	TRBV10-3	TRBD1	many	CAISEEWGQGSHGRAFF	TGTGCCATCAGTGAGGAGTGGGGACAGGGATCGCATGGTCGGGCTTTCTTT
TRBJ2-7	TRBV20-1	TRBD1	many	CSALGQGDPYEQYF	TGCAGTGCCCTGGGACAGGGGGACCCCTACGAGCAGTACTTC
TRBJ2-4	TRBV20-1	TRBD2	NA	CSARRLAGERNIQYF	TGCAGTGCTAGAAGACTAGCGGGGGAGCGAAACATTCAGTACTTC
TRBJ2-7	TRBV7-2	NA	many	CASSLGGGLYEQYF	TGTGCCAGCAGCTTAGGAGGGGGGCTCTACGAGCAGTACTTC
TRBJ1-1	TRBV20-1	NA	NA	CSASMDMNTEAFF	TGCAGTGCCTCAATGGACATGAACACTGAAGCTTTCTTT
TRBJ2-5	TRBV7-2	TRBD2	many	CASSLLSGEQETQYF	TGTGCCAGCAGCTTACTCAGCGGGGAACAAGAGACCCAGTACTTC
TRBJ1-5	TRBV28	TRBD1	many	CASSSGTGVQPQHF	TGTGCCAGCAGCTCCGGGACAGGGGTCCAGCCCCAGCATTTT
TRBJ2-3	TRBV20-1	NA	few	CSAALVTDTQYF	TGCAGTGCCGCGTTAGTCACAGATACGCAGTATTTT
TRBJ1-5	TRBV10-2	NA	many	CASRDKGNSNQPQHF	TGCGCCAGCAGAGACAAGGGTAATAGCAATCAGCCCCAGCATTTT
TRBJ2-1	TRBV12-3/TRBV12-4	TRBD2	many	CASSWVTSGIDEQFF	TGTGCCAGCAGTTGGGTAACTAGCGGGATTGATGAGCAGTTCTTC